Listed below are T cell receptor beta chains from one sample, sequenced in a study of T cell clonotyping in hematopoietic cell transplantation. Using immunoSEQ multiplex PCR, the repertoire was profiled, and TCRdb retains in-frame clones only, with some absent. The repertoire consists of around 14,000 clones, with around two thirds occurring once and the leading ten covering 7.5% to 10%. Sequenced sample: PBMCs. Source of these receptors: a human donor who either received an allogeneic hematopoietic cell transplant for a myeloid malignancy or was a related donor (not recorded which). Some clones in this sample may be carry-over from other donors' samples. Each CDR3 is given with its conserved first and last residue. A D gene is named only where the DNA matches it firmly. Expanded clones are given a class, and other clones once, few, many or no size at all.

j_gene: TRBJ2-5
v_gene: TRBV28
abundance: -
d_gene: TRBD2
CDR3aa: CASSSRLAGVETQYF
CDR3nt: TGTGCCAGCAGTTCCAGACTAGCGGGAGTGGAGACCCAGTACTTC

j_gene: TRBJ1-3
v_gene: TRBV29-1
abundance: -
d_gene: -
CDR3aa: CSIRDGNTIYF
CDR3nt: TGCAGCATCCGAGACGGGAACACCATATATTTT

j_gene: TRBJ1-3
v_gene: TRBV13
abundance: -
d_gene: -
CDR3aa: CASSNNPSGNTIYF
CDR3nt: TGTGCCAGCAGCAATAACCCCTCTGGAAACACCATATATTTT

j_gene: TRBJ1-4
v_gene: TRBV29-1
abundance: -
d_gene: -
CDR3aa: CSVGGTAREKLFF
CDR3nt: TGCAGCGTTGGGGGGACGGCGAGAGAAAAACTGTTTTTT

j_gene: TRBJ1-1
v_gene: TRBV27
abundance: few
d_gene: TRBD1
CDR3aa: CASSLLPGQGGPFF
CDR3nt: TGTGCCAGCAGTTTATTACCGGGACAGGGTGGTCCTTTCTTT

j_gene: TRBJ1-2
v_gene: TRBV29-1
abundance: few
d_gene: TRBD1
CDR3aa: CSVEDPGQGASTF
CDR3nt: TGCAGCGTTGAAGATCCGGGACAGGGAGCTTCCACCTTC

j_gene: TRBJ2-7
v_gene: TRBV28
abundance: -
d_gene: -
CDR3aa: CASSLDLGGAKGAGYEQYF
CDR3nt: TGTGCCAGCAGTTTAGATTTGGGGGGCGCAAAGGGAGCGGGCTACGAGCAGTACTTC

j_gene: TRBJ2-4
v_gene: TRBV11-3
abundance: -
d_gene: TRBD2
CDR3aa: CASSPRTSGGKNIQYF
CDR3nt: TGTGCCAGCAGCCCAAGGACTAGCGGGGGCAAAAACATTCAGTACTTC

j_gene: TRBJ2-3
v_gene: TRBV6-5
abundance: -
d_gene: -
CDR3aa: CASTPEQFGAQYF
CDR3nt: TGTGCCAGCACTCCGGAGCAGTTCGGGGCGCAGTATTTT

j_gene: TRBJ2-2
v_gene: TRBV28
abundance: once
d_gene: -
CDR3aa: CASNLNTGELFF
CDR3nt: TGTGCCAGCAACTTAAACACCGGGGAGCTGTTTTTT

j_gene: TRBJ1-2
v_gene: TRBV28
abundance: few
d_gene: -
CDR3aa: CASRPWTGDYGYTF
CDR3nt: TGTGCCAGCAGACCCTGGACGGGAGATTATGGCTACACCTTC

j_gene: TRBJ2-5
v_gene: TRBV6-5
abundance: few
d_gene: TRBD1
CDR3aa: CASRAGQGVQETQYF
CDR3nt: TGTGCCAGCAGGGCTGGGCAGGGGGTCCAAGAGACCCAGTACTTC

j_gene: TRBJ2-5
v_gene: TRBV5-1
abundance: medium-sized
d_gene: -
CDR3aa: CASSPTDSPVETQYF
CDR3nt: TGCGCCAGCAGCCCTACGGACAGCCCGGTCGAGACCCAGTACTTC

j_gene: TRBJ1-6
v_gene: TRBV6-5
abundance: -
d_gene: -
CDR3aa: CASRQAAYNSPLHF
CDR3nt: TGTGCCAGCCGACAGGCGGCCTATAATTCACCCCTCCACTTT

j_gene: TRBJ1-1
v_gene: TRBV30
abundance: -
d_gene: TRBD1
CDR3aa: CAWSAGTGTTEAFF
CDR3nt: TGTGCCTGGAGTGCCGGGACAGGGACGACTGAAGCTTTCTTT

j_gene: TRBJ1-6
v_gene: TRBV30
abundance: -
d_gene: TRBD1
CDR3aa: CARGDRTDSPLHF
CDR3nt: TGTGCCCGGGGGGACAGGACCGATTCACCCCTCCACTTT

j_gene: TRBJ2-5
v_gene: TRBV7-2
abundance: few
d_gene: -
CDR3aa: CASSLSGWQETQYF
CDR3nt: TGTGCCAGCAGCTTAAGCGGGTGGCAAGAGACCCAGTACTTC

j_gene: TRBJ2-5
v_gene: TRBV27
abundance: -
d_gene: -
CDR3aa: CASSFFGGLGQETQYF
CDR3nt: TGTGCCAGCAGTTTTTTCGGCGGGCTGGGCCAAGAGACCCAGTACTTC

j_gene: TRBJ1-1
v_gene: TRBV30
abundance: few
d_gene: -
CDR3aa: CAWSERHEAFF
CDR3nt: TGTGCCTGGAGTGAGAGACATGAAGCTTTCTTT

j_gene: TRBJ1-2
v_gene: TRBV28
abundance: few
d_gene: -
CDR3aa: CASSLMSYGYTF
CDR3nt: TGTGCCAGCAGTTTAATGAGCTATGGCTACACCTTC

j_gene: TRBJ2-7
v_gene: TRBV4-3
abundance: -
d_gene: -
CDR3aa: CASSQDWATLPGEQYF
CDR3nt: TGCGCCAGCAGCCAAGATTGGGCAACCCTCCCCGGCGAGCAGTACTTC

j_gene: TRBJ2-3
v_gene: TRBV6-6
abundance: few
d_gene: -
CDR3aa: CASNRPDTQYF
CDR3nt: TGTGCCAGCAACCGACCAGATACGCAGTATTTT

j_gene: TRBJ1-1
v_gene: TRBV14
abundance: -
d_gene: -
CDR3aa: CASSPGMNTEAFF
CDR3nt: TGTGCCAGCAGCCCGGGAATGAACACTGAAGCTTTCTTT

j_gene: TRBJ1-1
v_gene: TRBV5-6
abundance: once
d_gene: -
CDR3aa: CASSLQNTEAFF
CDR3nt: TGTGCCAGCAGCTTACAGAACACTGAAGCTTTCTTT

j_gene: TRBJ2-1
v_gene: TRBV28
abundance: -
d_gene: -
CDR3aa: CASSYGGRFYYNEQFF
CDR3nt: TGTGCCAGCAGTTACGGCGGCCGATTTTACTACAATGAGCAGTTCTTC

j_gene: TRBJ1-1
v_gene: TRBV30
abundance: -
d_gene: TRBD1
CDR3aa: CAWRTGGLVTEAFF
CDR3nt: TGTGCCTGGAGGACAGGGGGACTCGTCACTGAAGCTTTCTTT